The 21 T cell receptor beta chains presented below share a single source sample, sequenced in a study of CD8 T cells in Susac syndrome. cDNA came from approximately 0.5 to 1 ug RNA primed by random hexamers. TCRdb re-analysed the immunoSEQ multiplex PCR reads in MiXCR, keeping a single row per CDR3 protein. The top ten clones hold less than 0.8% of a sample with approximately 54,000 distinct CDR3 sequences, approximately 95% of them seen once. Sequenced: CD8+ T cells from PBMCs. The receptors here all came from a human donor with Susac syndrome.

The CDR3 DNA reads TGCGCCAGCAGCCCGGTGGCGGGTGCCACAGATACGCAGTATTTT. Protein sequence: CASSPVAGATDTQYF. The rearrangement joins TRBV5-1 to TRBJ2-3; TRBD2 might be the D (5 bases). The germline V and J ends were trimmed by 4 bases and 2 bases, with 14 bases remaining between them. CDR3 length: 15 residues. The V gene's germline CDR1 is SGHRS and CDR2 YFSETQ.

The gene calls are TRBV7-8 and TRBJ1-5; D possibly corresponds to TRBD1 (5 bases). Trimming pared 1 base from V and 0 bases from J, leaving 7 bases between. The CDR3 is made up of 15 amino acids. CDR1 is SGHVS and CDR2 is FQNEAQ in the germline V gene. The CDR3 sequence: CASSLGGVSNQPQHF. The CDR3, as DNA: TGTGCCAGCAGCTTAGGAGGGGTTAGCAATCAGCCCCAGCATTTT.

The gene calls are TRBV30 and TRBJ2-7, with a tentative D call TRBD2 (6 bases). The CDR3 has 18 amino acids. Germline CDR1 reads GTSNPN; CDR2 reads SVGIG (reference sequence). Trimming pared 4 bases from V and 4 bases from J, leaving 29 bases between. Here the CDR3 DNA reads TGTGCCTGGACCGTCGGGATTCCGGGACTTCCTACGAATTACGAGCAGTACTTC. It codes for CAWTVGIPGLPTNYEQYF.

The chain carries TRBV12-3 or TRBV12-4 and TRBJ1-2; 10 bases align to TRBD1. This CDR3 contains 13 residues. The V gene end was trimmed by 5 bases and the J gene end by 7 bases; junction bases not matched to a gene: 4. Here the CDR3 reads CASSQGTGAGYTF. CDR3 bases: TGTGCCAGCAGTCAAGGGACAGGGGCTGGCTACACCTTC.

This sequence joins TRBV19 and TRBJ1-5, with a possible D match to TRBD1 (5 bases). Germline loops: CDR1 LNHDA, CDR2 SQIVND (reference sequence). Trimming shortened V by 6 bases and J by 1 base, and 13 bases separated the two germline ends. This CDR3 is 15 amino acids long. CDR3 nucleotides: TGTGCCAGTAGGACCGAGGGGTTAAGCAATCAGCCCCAGCATTTT. It codes for CASRTEGLSNQPQHF.

The chain joins TRBV15 to TRBJ2-3; D gene ambiguous. Germline CDR1 is LNHNV and CDR2 is YYDKDF (reference sequence). CDR3 length: 13 amino acids. Trimming took off 5 bases at V and 0 bases at J, with 6 bases between the two ends. CDR3 in amino acids: CATSDSSTDTQYF. CDR3 bases: TGTGCCACCAGCGACTCTAGCACAGATACGCAGTATTTT.

The chain has TRBV6-6 and TRBJ1-4; TRBD1 matches 7 bases. Germline V CDR1 and CDR2: MNHNY, SVGAGI (reference sequence). The V segment lost 2 bases and the J segment 8 bases; nucleotides outside the gene matches: 2. The CDR3 is 13 amino acids. The CDR3 reads CASSYGTAEKLFF. For the CDR3, the DNA is TGTGCCAGCAGTTACGGGACAGCGGAAAAACTGTTTTTT.

This clonotype has just one count. The rearrangement uses TRBV24-1 and TRBJ1-5; no reliable D call. The CDR3 extends over 14 amino acids. In germline, CDR1 is KGHDR, CDR2 SFDVKD. Trimming removed 4 bases from V and 9 bases from J, with 15 bases in between. The CDR3 spells CATSERTSRGPQHF. The CDR3 DNA reads TGTGCCACCAGTGAAAGAACCTCCAGAGGGCCCCAGCATTTT.

The chain couples TRBV25-1 to TRBJ2-7; a weak D match, TRBD1 (6 bases). The CDR3 has 14 residues. Germline V gives CDR1 MGHDK, CDR2 SYGVNS. The V and J ends lost 5 bases and 6 bases respectively, with 17 bases between them. Here the CDR3 reads CASSPPTGPLEQYF. CDR3 nucleotide sequence: TGTGCCAGCAGTCCCCCCACAGGGCCCCTCGAGCAGTACTTC.

The chain links TRBV30 to TRBJ1-5; perhaps TRBD1 as D (5 bases). Trimming pared 5 bases from V and 6 bases from J, leaving 14 bases between. In germline, CDR1 is GTSNPN, CDR2 SVGIG (reference sequence). The CDR3 spans 13 residues. CDR3 sequence: CAWGGTEIQPQHF. CDR3 in DNA: TGTGCCTGGGGGGGGACGGAGATTCAGCCCCAGCATTTT. Combining the CDR3 with reference TRBV30 and TRBJ1-5 gives the whole variable domain SQTIHQWPATLVQPVGSPLSLECTVEGTSNPNLYWYRQAAGRGLQLLFYSVGIGQISSEVPQNLSASRPQDRQFILSSKKLLLSDSGFYLCAWGGTEIQPQHFGDGTRLSIL.

This sequence joins TRBV20-1 and TRBJ2-5; TRBD2 aligns across 7 bases. V dropped 6 bases and J dropped 2; count of bases not matched to a gene: 15. Per germline, CDR1 DFQATT and CDR2 SNEGSKA (reference sequence). This CDR3 is built from 16 residues. Written as DNA, the CDR3 is TGCAGTGCCCAGAACGGCCGGGGGGATTCGCAAGAGACCCAGTACTTC. Its translation: CSAQNGRGDSQETQYF.

The chain employs TRBV6-4 and TRBJ2-2, with a tentative D call TRBD2 (5 bases). This CDR3 region has 14 residues. The V gene lost 4 bases and the J gene lost 5 bases, with 11 bases spanning the gap. Germline CDR1 is MRHNA and CDR2 is SNTAGT. In nucleotides, the CDR3 is TGTGCCAGCAGTGCCGGCCCGGGGACCGGGGAGCTGTTTTTT. It yields the protein CASSAGPGTGELFF.

This chain joins TRBV9 and TRBJ1-2; 9 bases are shared with TRBD1. Trimming at V came to 3 bases and at J to 4 bases, leaving 4 bases not matched to a gene. Germline V gives CDR1 SGDLS, CDR2 YYNGEE. There are 14 residues in the CDR3. The CDR3 is CASSDRDRAYGYTF. CDR3 coding DNA: TGTGCCAGCAGCGATAGGGACAGGGCCTATGGCTACACCTTC.

The V gene is TRBV7-9, the J gene TRBJ2-4, with 7 bases aligning to TRBD1. The CDR3 sequence is 16 residues long. V dropped 4 bases and J dropped 3; count of bases not matched to a gene: 9. CDR1 SEHNR and CDR2 FQNEAQ come from the germline V gene (reference sequence). CDR3 residues: CASSSTGTSFKNIQYF. The CDR3 DNA sequence: TGTGCCAGCAGCTCGACAGGGACCTCATTCAAAAACATTCAGTACTTC.

This chain links TRBV9 with TRBJ1-2; the match to TRBD1 covers 7 bases. J lost 4 bases, V lost 4 bases, and 4 bases had no gene match. This CDR3 region has 13 residues. Germline CDR1 SGDLS, CDR2 YYNGEE. The DNA for the CDR3 is TGTGCCAGCAGCCGTGACAGGGCCTATGGCTACACCTTC. It specifies CASSRDRAYGYTF.

The chain has TRBV27 and TRBJ1-1; the match to TRBD1 covers 9 bases. Germline V lookup: CDR1 MNHEY, CDR2 SMNVEV (reference sequence). The ends lost 10 bases at V and 0 bases at J; junction bases unmatched: 15. The CDR3 length is 17 residues. CDR3 nucleotides: TGTGCCACCCATGAGTCGCCCGGGACAGGGCTGAACACTGAAGCTTTCTTT. Residues: CATHESPGTGLNTEAFF.

The V call is TRBV7-6, the J call TRBJ2-2; 7 bases agree with TRBD1. This CDR3 region has 15 residues. CDR1 and CDR2 (germline): SGHVS, FNYEAQ. V dropped 6 bases and J dropped 0; count of bases not matched to a gene: 4. Here the CDR3 DNA reads TGTGCCAGCAGGGAGACAGGGACGAACACCGGGGAGCTGTTTTTT. Its protein product is CASRETGTNTGELFF.

This clonotype was picked up a small number of times. The chain links TRBV6-5 to TRBJ2-7, with TRBD2 matching 8 bases. Looked up from germline, CDR1 is MNHEY and CDR2 is SVGAGI. The CDR3 has 17 amino acids. The trim removed 2 bases at V and 2 bases at J, leaving 11 bases unmatched. This chain's CDR3 is CASSYNVGRGGAYEQYF. As DNA, the CDR3 is TGTGCCAGCAGTTACAATGTGGGTCGGGGGGGAGCCTACGAGCAGTACTTC.

The count of this clonotype is one. CDR3 nucleotides: TGTGCCAGCAGTCCCGGGACCATGGCCCTCTATGGCTACACCTTC. As protein: CASSPGTMALYGYTF. This chain connects TRBV27 to TRBJ1-2; possible D gene TRBD1, 5 bases. Per germline, CDR1 MNHEY and CDR2 SMNVEV (reference sequence). The V end was cut by 5 bases, the J end by 4 bases, with 17 bases between. The CDR3 has 15 residues.

The V call is TRBV7-9, the J call TRBJ2-1, with TRBD2 identical over 10 bases. Germline V CDR1 and CDR2: SEHNR, FQNEAQ (reference sequence). The J segment lost 5 bases and the V segment lost 4 bases, leaving 14 bases of the junction unmatched. The CDR3 is made up of 18 amino acids. The chain's CDR3 is CASSSPYWTSGNNNEQFF. The CDR3 coding sequence is TGTGCCAGCAGCTCCCCTTACTGGACTAGCGGAAATAACAATGAGCAGTTCTTC.

The gene calls are TRBV4-1 and TRBJ2-5; weak D call: TRBD1 (6 bases). This CDR3 is built from 16 residues. The germline CDR1 and CDR2 sequences are MGHRA and YSYEKL. Trimming took 4 bases from V and 4 from J, leaving 19 bases between them. The CDR3 coding sequence is TGCGCCAGCAGCCCTTTTGGGGGCCCCGAAGGAGAGACCCAGTACTTC. Translated, it gives CASSPFGGPEGETQYF.